This T cell receptor (beta chain) originates from a study of human T cells and chemical hapten exposure. Study at large: Weekly scalp doses of diphenylcyclopropenone were given to patients during the roughly 24-week study.

TCRdb passed the RACE reads through MiXCR, listing each CDR3 protein once. The sample gives approximately 73,000 distinct CDR3 sequences, approximately 10% of which show up once; roughly 1.5% is in the top ten. Notes on the study in general: While controls formed fewer of them, expanded TCRs formed significantly more large CDR3 similarity clusters.

Concerning this clonotype itself: What it binds is not known.

The time point was: patch test 1, 2 weeks after DPC sensitization. Treatment of the sample: therapeutic diphenylcyclopropenone sensitization with weekly scalp DPC. The sequencing used whole blood, collected in connection with sensitization to the hapten diphenylcyclopropenone (DPC). This clonotype originated in a woman aged 50 to 60 with alopecia areata. Some clones in this sample may be carry-over from other donors' samples.

The CDR3 is CASSPRAGGSVNDEQFF. CDR3 DNA: TGTGCCAGCAGCCCCCGGGCAGGGGGCTCGGTAAATGACGAGCAGTTCTTC. The V and J genes are TRBV7-2 and TRBJ2-1, with 8 positions matching TRBD1. The CDR3 is made up of 17 amino acids. CDR1 and CDR2 (germline): SGHTA, FQGNSA. V dropped 5 bases and J dropped 10; count of bases not matched to a gene: 19.